This TCR beta chain is from a study of T cell clonotyping in hematopoietic cell transplantation. The time point is: recipient sample about 28 days before transplant, after cytoreduction. TCRdb's copy holds only in-frame clones and misses some; the assay was immunoSEQ multiplex PCR. The sample consists of about 50,000 clones, 80% to 90% of them appearing once. The sequences come from peripheral blood mononuclear cells, collected before stem cell transplant. The clonotype was recovered from a man aged 55 to 70 with biphenotypic leukemia. Some clones in this sample may be carry-over from other donors' samples.

CDR3 sequence: CASSSFSGDPTGELFF. The DNA for the CDR3 is TGTGCCAGCAGCTCTTTTAGCGGGGACCCCACCGGGGAGCTGTTTTTT. This sequence joins TRBV7-2 and TRBJ2-2; TRBD2 matches 8 bases. In germline, CDR1 is SGHTA, CDR2 FQGNSA. The CDR3 runs to 16 residues. The J segment lost 4 bases and the V segment lost 4 bases, leaving 8 bases of the junction unmatched.